Shown below are 29 T cell receptor beta chains from a single sample sequenced in a study of blood T cell repertoires in COVID-19. Assay: immunoSEQ multiplex PCR; the TCRdb copy retains only in-frame clones and omits some. Of around 160,000 clones in the sample, roughly 90% are singletons; the top ten hold 1.2%. The specimen sequenced was PBMCs or T cells enriched from blood (not recorded which). These receptors all come from a woman in her thirties with acute COVID-19.

The chain recombines TRBV4-2 with TRBJ1-1; no definite D call. V was clipped by 1 base and J by 4 bases, with 4 bases between them. The CDR3 spans 12 residues. CDR1 and CDR2 from the germline V gene are LGHNA and YNFKEQ. CDR3: CASSQGSTEAFF. CDR3 bases: TGTGCCAGCAGCCAAGGGAGCACTGAAGCTTTCTTT.

This chain links TRBV24-1 with TRBJ1-2; the D is unclear. This CDR3 contains 13 residues. With 5 bases removed from V and 6 bases from J, the gap between germline ends came to 12 bases. Germline V gene sequence: CDR1 KGHDR, CDR2 SFDVKD. The CDR3 sequence is CATSVPGGNGYTF. The CDR3, as DNA: TGTGCCACCAGTGTTCCTGGAGGGAATGGCTACACCTTC.

This rearrangement joins TRBV28 to TRBJ2-7; 7 bases are shared with TRBD2. Germline lookup yields CDR1 MDHEN and CDR2 SYDVKM. V trimming: 7 bases; J trimming: 3 bases; junction bases outside the gene matches: 9. The CDR3 consists of 14 residues. The CDR3 DNA reads as TGTGCCAGCACCACGAGCGGGAACTACTACGAGCAGTACTTC. It codes for CASTTSGNYYEQYF.

The chain joins TRBV7-8 to TRBJ2-1; a weak D match, TRBD2 (5 bases). Trimming took off 7 bases at V and 3 bases at J, with 13 bases between the two ends. The germline CDR1 and CDR2 sequences are SGHVS and FQNEAQ. The CDR3 is 14 amino acids. The CDR3 bases are TGTGCCAGCACCTCAAGCGGATTCTACAATGAGCAGTTCTTC. Translated, it gives CASTSSGFYNEQFF.

The J gene is TRBJ2-1, the V gene TRBV6-5; tentatively, D is TRBD1 (5 bases). Germline V gives CDR1 MNHEY, CDR2 SVGAGI. The V end was cut by 0 bases, the J end by 4 bases, with 10 bases between. There are 15 residues in the CDR3. This chain's CDR3 is CASSYSPDIYNEQFF. Written as DNA, the CDR3 is TGTGCCAGCAGTTACTCTCCGGACATTTACAATGAGCAGTTCTTC.

This clone was picked up one time. J is TRBJ1-2 and V is TRBV30, with a tentative D call TRBD1 (6 bases). The CDR3 totals 13 residues. V lost 5 bases to trimming and J lost 3 bases, with 13 bases between them. Germline-derived CDR1 and CDR2 are GTSNPN and SVGIG (reference sequence). Written as DNA, the CDR3 is TGTGCCTGGGGAACAGGGATAGACTATGGCTACACCTTC. Amino acid sequence: CAWGTGIDYGYTF.

The V and J genes are TRBV7-9 and TRBJ1-4; 8 nucleotides agree with TRBD1. The germline V gene has CDR1 SEHNR and CDR2 FQNEAQ (reference sequence). V lost 1 base to trimming and J lost 7 bases; unmatched junction nucleotides: 5. This CDR3 spans 15 amino acids. The CDR3 region has the DNA TGTGCCAGCAGCTTAGGCAGGGGGCGTACTGAAAAACTGTTTTTT. Translation: CASSLGRGRTEKLFF.

This clone occurred once. The chain recombines TRBV4-3 with TRBJ1-1; TRBD1 matches 7 bases. The CDR3 runs to 15 residues. Germline V gene data show CDR1 as LGHNA and CDR2 as YSLEER. V lost 1 base, J lost 4 bases, and 6 bases stayed unmatched. The CDR3 DNA reads as TGCGCCAGCAGCCAAGCGGGACAGTTGGGCACTGAAGCTTTCTTT. As protein: CASSQAGQLGTEAFF.

The rearrangement joins TRBV7-3 to TRBJ2-7, with TRBD2 matching over 14 bases. V lost 3 bases, J lost 0 bases, and 13 bases stayed unmatched. Germline-derived CDR1 and CDR2 are SGHTA and FQGTGA. The CDR3 covers 20 residues. The CDR3 sequence: CASSFDAGRGLAGDSYEQYF. CDR3 nucleotide sequence: TGTGCCAGCAGCTTCGACGCCGGAAGGGGACTAGCGGGAGACTCCTACGAGCAGTACTTC.

This chain connects TRBV6-5 to TRBJ2-7, with TRBD1 as a possible D gene (6 bases). Between the trimmed V and J ends, which lost 5 bases and 0 bases, there was a span of 14 bases. The CDR3 has 15 amino acids. The germline V gene encodes CDR1 MNHEY and CDR2 SVGAGI. The CDR3 protein is CASSLTGISSYEQYF. In nucleotides, the CDR3 is TGTGCCAGCAGTCTAACAGGGATTAGCTCCTACGAGCAGTACTTC.

A remark on this clone: The same CDR3 can be traced to other DNA sequences in this sample. The rearrangement uses TRBV7-2 and TRBJ2-3; 7 bases fit TRBD2. Trimming took 5 bases from V and 1 from J; bases not matched to a gene: 9. CDR1 is SGHTA and CDR2 is FQGNSA in the germline V gene. This CDR3 has 16 residues. The CDR3 reads CASSLAPGGGTDTQYF. Written as DNA, the CDR3 is TGTGCCAGCAGCCTCGCCCCGGGGGGTGGCACAGATACGCAGTATTTT. Filled out from reference TRBV7-2 and TRBJ2-3, the complete variable domain reads GAGVSQSPSNKVTEKGKDVELRCDPISGHTALYWYRQSLGQGLEFLIYFQGNSAPDKSGLPSDRFSAERTGGSVSTLTIQRTQQEDSAVYLCASSLAPGGGTDTQYFGPGTRLTVL.

This chain connects TRBV6-5 to TRBJ1-1; tentatively, D is TRBD1 (5 bases). Trimming took 11 bases from V and 4 from J, leaving 17 bases between them. This CDR3 is 13 amino acids long. Per germline, CDR1 MNHEY and CDR2 SVGAGI. The CDR3, as DNA: TGTGCCCTTACGGAGGGGTTCGGCACTGAAGCTTTCTTT. Encoded protein: CALTEGFGTEAFF.

The chain is built from TRBV29-1 and TRBJ1-1, with D possibly being TRBD1 (5 bases). CDR1 is SQVTM, CDR2 ANQGSEA, per germline. The V gene lost 3 bases and the J gene lost 2 bases, with 7 bases spanning the gap. The CDR3 is 12 amino acids. This CDR3 is CSVDTGNTEAFF. In DNA, the CDR3 is TGCAGCGTTGACACAGGTAACACTGAAGCTTTCTTT.

This clone showed up just once. This chain connects TRBV2 to TRBJ1-2, with 10 positions matching TRBD1. The germline gives CDR1 SNHLY, CDR2 FYNNEI. There are 14 residues in the CDR3. V lost 4 bases, J lost 8 bases, and 7 bases stayed unmatched. CDR3 amino acids: CASSVTGGADGYTF. As DNA, the CDR3 is TGTGCCAGCAGTGTGACAGGGGGCGCCGACGGCTACACCTTC.

Regarding this clone: One end of the junction fails to match germline, which may point to a read error. The chain recombines TRBV7-7 with TRBJ2-1; D might be TRBD2 (6 bases). Germline-derived CDR1 and CDR2 are SSHAT and FNYEAQ (reference sequence). The CDR3 runs 17 residues. The CDR3 bases are TGTGCTAGCAGCCCCCTGGCTAGCGCCCAAGTGTACAATGAGCAGTTCTTC. Translation gives CASSPLASAQVYNEQFF. The entire variable domain, with the rest obtained from reference TRBV7-7 and TRBJ2-1, is as follows: GAGVSQSPRYKVTKRGQDVTLRCDPISSHATLYWYQQALGQGPEFLTYFNYEAQPDKSGLPSDRFSAERPEGSISTLTIQRTEQRDSAMYRCASSPLASAQVYNEQFFGPGTRLTVL.

The rearrangement joins TRBV21-1 to TRBJ2-5; TRBD1 is the table's D call, not checked against the DNA. TRBV21-1 is noted as a pseudogene. This CDR3 contains 18 residues. CDR3 amino acids: CASSKAGCGDRAQETQYF. The DNA of the CDR3 is TGTGCCAGCAGCAAAGCCGGATGTGGGGACAGGGCCCAAGAGACCCAGTACTTC.

This sequence joins TRBV7-2 and TRBJ1-1; unclear D gene. The CDR3 covers 14 residues. Germline loops: CDR1 SGHTA, CDR2 FQGNSA. V lost 4 bases and J lost 3, with 12 bases in between. The CDR3 here is CASSSLGRDTEAFF. CDR3 bases: TGTGCCAGCAGCTCCTTGGGGAGAGACACTGAAGCTTTCTTT.

V is TRBV7-9 and J is TRBJ1-2; D gene ambiguous. This CDR3 is built from 12 residues. Between the trimmed V and J ends, which lost 7 bases and 6 bases, there was a span of 12 bases. CDR1 and CDR2 from the germline V gene are SEHNR and FQNEAQ (reference sequence). The CDR3 sequence: CASTFITDGYTF. In DNA, the CDR3 is TGTGCCAGCACCTTCATCACGGATGGCTACACCTTC. The full variable domain, with the rest looked up from reference TRBV7-9 and TRBJ1-2, is DTGVSQNPRHKITKRGQNVTFRCDPISEHNRLYWYRQTLGQGPEFLTYFQNEAQLEKSRLLSDRFSAERPKGSFSTLEIQRTEQGDSAMYLCASTFITDGYTFGSGTRLTVV.

The genes are TRBV30 and TRBJ1-2, with 9 bases identical to TRBD1. J gave up 6 bases and V 4 bases, and 9 bases lay outside the gene matches. The CDR3 has 14 amino acids. Germline-derived CDR1 and CDR2 are GTSNPN and SVGIG (reference sequence). CDR3 residues: CAWNPTGGPNGYTF. CDR3 coding DNA: TGTGCCTGGAATCCCACAGGGGGCCCAAATGGCTACACCTTC.

The J gene is TRBJ1-6, the V gene TRBV30; the D is unclear. Germline loops: CDR1 GTSNPN, CDR2 SVGIG (reference sequence). This CDR3 comprises 15 residues. Trimming took off 4 bases at V and 8 bases at J, with 18 bases between the two ends. The CDR3 nucleotides read TGTGCCTGGACCCTGCGGGGTCCCGGGGATTCACCCCTCCACTTT. Its protein is CAWTLRGPGDSPLHF.

The rearrangement links TRBV4-3 to TRBJ2-7, with D possibly being TRBD2 (7 bases). Germline lookup yields CDR1 LGHNA and CDR2 YSLEER. This CDR3 contains 18 residues. Trimming took off 5 bases at V and 0 bases at J, with 23 bases between the two ends. The DNA for the CDR3 is TGCGCCAGCAGCAAATCGGTCCCCCCCGGGGGGCTCTCCTACGAGCAGTACTTC. It specifies CASSKSVPPGGLSYEQYF.

This chain uses TRBV30 with TRBJ1-1; 11 bases line up with TRBD1. Germline V lookup: CDR1 GTSNPN, CDR2 SVGIG (reference sequence). J gave up 3 bases and V 0 bases, and 9 bases lay outside the gene matches. The CDR3 loop spans 17 amino acids. CDR3 bases: TGTGCCTGGAGTGTACGGGTGGGGACAGGGGGGTACACTGAAGCTTTCTTT. This codes for CAWSVRVGTGGYTEAFF.

The chain uses TRBV28 and TRBJ2-7; a weak D match, TRBD2 (5 bases). CDR3 size: 15 residues. CDR1 and CDR2 from the germline V gene are MDHEN and SYDVKM. The V and J ends lost 6 bases and 0 bases respectively, with 15 bases between them. CDR3 sequence: CASRVSDTLSYEQYF. The CDR3 DNA reads TGTGCCAGCAGAGTTAGCGACACCCTCTCCTACGAGCAGTACTTC.

This chain uses TRBV7-2 with TRBJ1-1; no reliable D call. V shed 3 bases and J shed 3 bases, with 11 bases lying between them. The CDR3 is 14 amino acids. Germline CDR1 is SGHTA and CDR2 is FQGNSA. The CDR3 coding sequence is TGTGCCAGCAGCTTTTCCCATCTACACACTGAAGCTTTCTTT. It translates to CASSFSHLHTEAFF. The whole variable domain, remainder taken from reference TRBV7-2 and TRBJ1-1, is GAGVSQSPSNKVTEKGKDVELRCDPISGHTALYWYRQSLGQGLEFLIYFQGNSAPDKSGLPSDRFSAERTGGSVSTLTIQRTQQEDSAVYLCASSFSHLHTEAFFGQGTRLTVV.

The sample holds one count of this clone. The chain recombines TRBV6-5 with TRBJ2-1; 8 bases are shared with TRBD2. CDR3 length equals 15 residues. The trim removed 6 bases at V and 5 bases at J, leaving 9 bases unmatched. Per the germline V gene, CDR1 is MNHEY and CDR2 is SVGAGI. This CDR3 reads CASSRGLGSDNEQFF. The CDR3 DNA is TGTGCCAGCAGCCGGGGACTAGGATCTGACAATGAGCAGTTCTTC.

This sequence joins TRBV5-1 and TRBJ2-3, with 7 bases that match TRBD1. Trimming removed 8 bases from V and 2 bases from J; junction bases left unmatched: 17. Per germline, CDR1 SGHRS and CDR2 YFSETQ. This CDR3 is 17 amino acids long. CDR3 DNA: TGCGCCAGTCAGCCGGAGACAGGGTGGATGGACACAGATACGCAGTATTTT. The encoded protein is CASQPETGWMDTDTQYF.

The V call is TRBV28, the J call TRBJ2-1, with 9 bases matching TRBD1. CDR1 MDHEN and CDR2 SYDVKM come from the germline V gene. Trimming removed 7 bases from V and 8 bases from J; junction bases left unmatched: 9. CDR3 length: 14 amino acids. CDR3 sequence reads: CASTLPGQGYEQFF. The CDR3 nucleotides read TGTGCCAGCACCCTACCGGGACAGGGCTATGAGCAGTTCTTC.

The chain joins TRBV3-1 (or the pseudogene TRBV3-2) to TRBJ2-3; TRBD2 agrees at 8 bases. The V and J ends lost 3 bases and 3 bases, in that order; junction bases with no gene match: 5. The CDR3 extends over 15 amino acids. CDR1 is LGHDT and CDR2 is YNNKEL in the germline V gene (reference sequence). As DNA, the CDR3 is TGTGCCAGCAGCCAGAGCGGGAGCGGTACAGATACGCAGTATTTT. It yields the protein CASSQSGSGTDTQYF.

The table lists this clone with a few counts. The chain recombines TRBV29-1 with TRBJ1-5; the D gene is possibly TRBD1 (5 bases). V shed 6 bases and J shed 1 base, with 13 bases lying between them. The CDR3 has 14 amino acids. Germline loops: CDR1 SQVTM, CDR2 ANQGSEA. The CDR3 here is CSVTSGGSNQPQHF. The CDR3 coding sequence is TGCAGCGTGACCTCTGGGGGGAGCAATCAGCCCCAGCATTTT.